These 2 T cell receptor beta chains were sequenced from one sample in a study of T cell responses to AZD1222 COVID-19 vaccine. Profiling relied on immunoSEQ multiplex PCR, and the TCRdb table lists in-frame clones only, not all of them. The sample gives roughly 150,000 clones, 70% to 90% of which show up once; roughly 4.7% is in the top ten. Sequenced here: peripheral blood, sampled on day 0 of AZD1222 vaccination. These receptors came from an adult in good health.

This sequence joins TRBV5-1 and TRBJ2-2; 9 bases agree with TRBD2. Germline CDR1 is SGHRS and CDR2 is YFSETQ. The CDR3 runs 18 residues. V lost 2 bases and J lost 1; bases outside the gene matches: 9. The CDR3 loop reads CASSLRSTTSGNTGELFF. The CDR3 DNA is TGCGCCAGCAGCTTAAGAAGCACGACTAGCGGGAACACCGGGGAGCTGTTTTTT.

Here the CDR3 reads CATSITGQMNTEAFF. In DNA form, the CDR3 reads TGTGCCACCAGCATTACCGGACAGATGAACACTGAAGCTTTCTTT. V usage is TRBV15 and J usage is TRBJ1-1; tentative D call: TRBD1 (6 bases). V was shortened by 4 bases and J by 0 bases, with 12 bases between the two germline ends. Germline V gives CDR1 LNHNV, CDR2 YYDKDF (reference sequence). The CDR3 totals 15 residues.